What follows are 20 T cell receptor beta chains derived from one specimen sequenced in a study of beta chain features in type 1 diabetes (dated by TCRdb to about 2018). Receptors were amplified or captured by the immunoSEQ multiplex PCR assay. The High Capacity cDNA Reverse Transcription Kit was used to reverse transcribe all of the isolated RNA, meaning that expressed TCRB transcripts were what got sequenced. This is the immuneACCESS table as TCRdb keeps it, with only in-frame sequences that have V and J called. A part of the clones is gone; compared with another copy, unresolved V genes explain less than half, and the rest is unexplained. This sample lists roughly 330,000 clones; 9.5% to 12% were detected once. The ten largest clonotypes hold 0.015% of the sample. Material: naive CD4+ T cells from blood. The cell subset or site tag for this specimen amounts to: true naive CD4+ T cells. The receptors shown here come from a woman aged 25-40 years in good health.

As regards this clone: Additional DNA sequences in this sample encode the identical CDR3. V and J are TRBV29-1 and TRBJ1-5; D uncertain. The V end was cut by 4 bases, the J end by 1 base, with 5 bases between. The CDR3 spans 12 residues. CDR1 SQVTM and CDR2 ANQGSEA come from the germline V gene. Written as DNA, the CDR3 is TGCAGCGTTGCCGGGAGCAATCAGCCCCAGCATTTT. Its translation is CSVAGSNQPQHF.

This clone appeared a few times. The CDR3 region has the DNA TGTGCCAGCAGCCGATATAGGAAGACAGGGAGCGAGCAGTACTTC. Translated, it gives CASSRYRKTGSEQYF. This rearrangement joins TRBV6-5 to TRBJ2-7, with TRBD1 identical over 7 bases. Trimming at V came to 6 bases and at J to 6 bases, leaving 14 bases not matched to a gene. The CDR3 spans 15 residues. Germline V lookup: CDR1 MNHEY, CDR2 SVGAGI.

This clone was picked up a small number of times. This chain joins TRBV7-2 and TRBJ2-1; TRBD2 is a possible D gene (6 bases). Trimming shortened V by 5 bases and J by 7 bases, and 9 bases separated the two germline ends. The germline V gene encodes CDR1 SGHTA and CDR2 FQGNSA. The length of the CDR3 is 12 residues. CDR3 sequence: CASSRLANEQFF. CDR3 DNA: TGTGCCAGCAGCCGGCTAGCGAATGAGCAGTTCTTC.

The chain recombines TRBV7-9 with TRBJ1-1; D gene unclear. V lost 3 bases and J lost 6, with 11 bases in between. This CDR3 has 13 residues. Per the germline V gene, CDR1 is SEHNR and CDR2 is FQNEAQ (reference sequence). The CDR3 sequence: CASSFAGGSEAFF. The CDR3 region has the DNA TGTGCCAGCAGCTTTGCAGGAGGGTCTGAAGCTTTCTTT.

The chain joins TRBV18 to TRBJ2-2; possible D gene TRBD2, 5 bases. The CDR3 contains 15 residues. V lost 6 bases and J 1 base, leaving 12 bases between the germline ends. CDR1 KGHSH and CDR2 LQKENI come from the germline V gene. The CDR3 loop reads CASSLYEGNTGELFF. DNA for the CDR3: TGTGCCAGCTCCCTGTACGAGGGGAACACCGGGGAGCTGTTTTTT.

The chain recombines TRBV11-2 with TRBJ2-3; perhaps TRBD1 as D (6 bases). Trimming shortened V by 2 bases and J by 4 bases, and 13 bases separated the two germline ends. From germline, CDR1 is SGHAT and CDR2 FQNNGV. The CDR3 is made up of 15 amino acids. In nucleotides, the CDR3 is TGTGCCAGCAGCTTAACAGGGTTGAGGGCAGATACGCAGTATTTT. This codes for CASSLTGLRADTQYF. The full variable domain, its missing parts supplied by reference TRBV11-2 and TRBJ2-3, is EAGVAQSPRYKIIEKRQSVAFWCNPISGHATLYWYQQILGQGPKLLIQFQNNGVVDDSQLPKDRFSAERLKGVDSTLKIQPAKLEDSAVYLCASSLTGLRADTQYFGPGTRLTVL.

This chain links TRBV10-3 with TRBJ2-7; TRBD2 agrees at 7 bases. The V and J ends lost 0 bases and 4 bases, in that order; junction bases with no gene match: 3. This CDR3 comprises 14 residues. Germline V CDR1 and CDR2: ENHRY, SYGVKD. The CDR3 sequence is CAISESRGGYEQYF. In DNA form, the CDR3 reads TGTGCCATCAGTGAGTCGAGGGGAGGGTACGAGCAGTACTTC.

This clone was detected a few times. CDR3 sequence reads: CASSYLRVTEAFF. The CDR3, as DNA: TGTGCCAGCAGTTACCTTCGCGTGACTGAAGCTTTCTTT. The J gene is TRBJ1-1, the V gene TRBV6-5, with unresolved D. Deletions cut 2 bases from V and 5 bases from J, with 9 bases between. This CDR3 region has 13 residues. From germline, CDR1 is MNHEY and CDR2 SVGAGI.

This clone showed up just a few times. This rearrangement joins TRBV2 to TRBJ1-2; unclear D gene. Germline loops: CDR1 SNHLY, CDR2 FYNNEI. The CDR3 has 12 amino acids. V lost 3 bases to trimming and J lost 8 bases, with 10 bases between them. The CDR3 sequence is CASSEGRKGYTF. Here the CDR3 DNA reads TGTGCCAGCAGTGAGGGCAGAAAGGGCTACACCTTC.

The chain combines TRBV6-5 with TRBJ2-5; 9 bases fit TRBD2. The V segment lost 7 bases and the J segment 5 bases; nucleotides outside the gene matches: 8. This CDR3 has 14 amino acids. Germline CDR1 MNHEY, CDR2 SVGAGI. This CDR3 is CASNLSGGDETQYF. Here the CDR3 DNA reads TGTGCCAGCAATCTTAGCGGGGGAGACGAGACCCAGTACTTC.

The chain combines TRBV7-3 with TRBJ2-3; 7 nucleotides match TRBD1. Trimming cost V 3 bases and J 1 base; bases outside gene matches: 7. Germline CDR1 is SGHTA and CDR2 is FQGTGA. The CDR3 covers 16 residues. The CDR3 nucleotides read TGTGCCAGCAGCTTTAGCGAGGGGGCCGGCACAGATACGCAGTATTTT. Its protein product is CASSFSEGAGTDTQYF.

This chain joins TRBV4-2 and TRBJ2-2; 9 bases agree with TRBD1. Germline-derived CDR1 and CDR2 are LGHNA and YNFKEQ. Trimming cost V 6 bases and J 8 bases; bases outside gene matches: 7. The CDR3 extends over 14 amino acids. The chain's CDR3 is CASRDRDRVGELFF. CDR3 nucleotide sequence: TGTGCCAGCAGAGACAGGGACAGGGTAGGGGAGCTGTTTTTT.

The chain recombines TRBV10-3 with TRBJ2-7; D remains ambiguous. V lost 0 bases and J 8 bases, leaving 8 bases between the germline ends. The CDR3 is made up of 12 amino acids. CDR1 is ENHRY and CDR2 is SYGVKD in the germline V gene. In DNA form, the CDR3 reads TGTGCCATCAGTGAGTCAGGAGAAAAGCAGTACTTC. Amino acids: CAISESGEKQYF.

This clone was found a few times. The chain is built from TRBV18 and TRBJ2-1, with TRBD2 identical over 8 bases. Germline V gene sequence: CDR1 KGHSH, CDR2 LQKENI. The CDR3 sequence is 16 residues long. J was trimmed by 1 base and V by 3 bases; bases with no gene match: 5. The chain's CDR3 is CASSPLAGTSYNEQFF. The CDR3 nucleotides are TGTGCCAGCTCACCGTTAGCGGGGACTTCCTACAATGAGCAGTTCTTC.

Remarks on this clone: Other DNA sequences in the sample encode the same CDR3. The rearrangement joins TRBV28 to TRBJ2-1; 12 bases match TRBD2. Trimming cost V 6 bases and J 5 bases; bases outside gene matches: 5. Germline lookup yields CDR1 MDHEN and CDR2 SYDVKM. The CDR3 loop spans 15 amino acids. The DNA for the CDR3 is TGTGCCAGCAGCTTAGGACTAGCGGGAAACAATGAGCAGTTCTTC. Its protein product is CASSLGLAGNNEQFF.

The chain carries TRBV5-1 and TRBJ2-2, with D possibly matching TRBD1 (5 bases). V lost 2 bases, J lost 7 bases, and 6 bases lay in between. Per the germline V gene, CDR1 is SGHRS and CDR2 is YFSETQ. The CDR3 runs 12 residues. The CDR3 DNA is TGCGCCAGCAGCTTAGGGGTCGGGGAGCTGTTTTTT. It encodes CASSLGVGELFF.

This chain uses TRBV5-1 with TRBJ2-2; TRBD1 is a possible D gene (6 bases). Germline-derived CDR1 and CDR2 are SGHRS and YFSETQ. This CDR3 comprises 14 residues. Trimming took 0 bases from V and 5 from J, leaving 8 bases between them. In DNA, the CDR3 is TGCGCCAGCAGCTTGGCGGGACAAACCGGGGAGCTGTTTTTT. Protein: CASSLAGQTGELFF.

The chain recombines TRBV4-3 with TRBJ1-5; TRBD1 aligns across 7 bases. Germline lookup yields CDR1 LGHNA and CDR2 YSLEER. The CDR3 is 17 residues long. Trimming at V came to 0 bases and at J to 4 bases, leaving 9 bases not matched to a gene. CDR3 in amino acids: CASSQDPAAGGNQPQHF. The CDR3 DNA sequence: TGCGCCAGCAGCCAAGACCCCGCCGCAGGGGGGAATCAGCCCCAGCATTTT.

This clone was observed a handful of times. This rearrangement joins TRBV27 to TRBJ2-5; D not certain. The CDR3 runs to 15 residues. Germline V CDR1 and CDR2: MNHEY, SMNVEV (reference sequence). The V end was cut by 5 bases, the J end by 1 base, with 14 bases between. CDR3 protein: CASSPARTPQETQYF. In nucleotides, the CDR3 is TGTGCCAGCAGTCCCGCGCGCACGCCCCAAGAGACCCAGTACTTC.

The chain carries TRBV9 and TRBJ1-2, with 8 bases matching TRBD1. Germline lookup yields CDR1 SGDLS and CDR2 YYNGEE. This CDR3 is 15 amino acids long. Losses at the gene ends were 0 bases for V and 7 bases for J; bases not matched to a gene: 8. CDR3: CASSVVSGGAVGYTF. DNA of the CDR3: TGTGCCAGCAGCGTAGTGTCAGGGGGCGCAGTTGGCTACACCTTC.